This T cell receptor beta chain appears in the sequencing data of a study of identical twins. General study results and limits: The models gave estimates that fell short of the out-of-frame TCR alpha sharing seen in monozygotic twins. Cord blood beta clonotypes present at high abundance carried fewer insertions; no such pattern appeared in memory repertoires.

Each donor (without exception) was a healthy Caucasian. About this clonotype: Its antigen remains unknown.

CDR1 and CDR2 (germline): SGHTA, FQGTGA. J was trimmed by 9 bases and V by 0 bases; bases with no gene match: 11. The CDR3 length is 16 residues. A universal primer site was incorporated via template switching, and the cDNA contained unique molecular identifiers. A single record per CDR3 protein comes from TCRdb applying MiXCR to the 5' RACE reads. The sample has around 500,000 distinct CDR3 sequences, approximately 15% seen once. These data were likewise used in another study, on yellow fever vaccine responses in identical twins.

The chain has TRBV7-3 and TRBJ2-1, with TRBD2 identical over 7 bases. The clonotype originates from a woman under 30 in good health. Sequencing was carried out using CD4+ T cells sorted from blood. The DNA for the CDR3 is TGTGCCAGCAGCTTAACCGGGTCTAGCGGCCCCGTTGAGCAGTTCTTC. This translates into CASSLTGSSGPVEQFF.